The 13 T cell receptor beta chains below were found in one sample sequenced in a study of control samples from healthy donors and cancer patients. Using immunoSEQ multiplex PCR, the repertoire was profiled, and TCRdb retains in-frame clones only, with some absent. The sample contains around 55,000 clones, 95% to 96% of which appear only once. The sample taken for sequencing was blood. These receptors were taken from a woman aged 18-29 years in good health.

This clone was picked up one time. The chain joins TRBV30 to TRBJ1-2; D gene uncertain. Trimming removed 0 bases from V and 4 bases from J, with 9 bases in between. CDR1 GTSNPN and CDR2 SVGIG come from the germline V gene (reference sequence). CDR3 length: 13 amino acids. CDR3 protein: CAWSVSPSYGYTF. In nucleotides, the CDR3 is TGTGCCTGGAGTGTCTCCCCCTCCTATGGCTACACCTTC.

The J gene is TRBJ2-5, the V gene TRBV5-5; 7 bases match TRBD1. The CDR3 consists of 15 residues. Germline V gene data show CDR1 as SGHKS and CDR2 as YYEKEE (reference sequence). With 1 base clipped from V and 2 bases from J, the junction kept 5 bases outside the gene matches. The CDR3 bases are TGTGCCAGCAGCTTGTGGGGACAGTTACAAGAGACCCAGTACTTC. The encoded protein is CASSLWGQLQETQYF.

The chain has TRBV7-2 and TRBJ1-2; no firm D call. The CDR3 sequence is 13 residues long. The ends were cut back, 3 bases at V and 14 bases at J, with 19 bases in the middle. The V gene's germline CDR1 is SGHTA and CDR2 FQGNSA. CDR3 in DNA: TGTGCCAGCAGCTTCAACGTAGGGAGGCGTGGGACCTTC. Translating gives CASSFNVGRRGTF.

This clone was counted a single time. This rearrangement joins TRBV5-6 to TRBJ2-3; TRBD1 matches at 9 bases. CDR3 length: 16 residues. Trimming removed 3 bases from V and 4 bases from J; junction bases left unmatched: 9. Germline values: CDR1 SGHDT, CDR2 YYEEEE. The CDR3 DNA sequence: TGTGCCAGCAGCTCCAGACAGGGGGGGTTTCCAGATACGCAGTATTTT. Protein: CASSSRQGGFPDTQYF.

The genes are TRBV2 and TRBJ1-2; weak D call: TRBD1 (5 bases). Trimming shortened V by 2 bases and J by 7 bases, and 11 bases separated the two germline ends. The CDR3 consists of 13 residues. The germline V gene encodes CDR1 SNHLY and CDR2 FYNNEI. Written as DNA, the CDR3 is TGTGCCAGCAGTGAAATTCGCCAGGGTGGCTACACCTTC. Its protein is CASSEIRQGGYTF.

This chain links TRBV4-1 with TRBJ2-3, with TRBD1 matching over 8 bases. V was clipped by 4 bases and J by 1 base; unmatched bases: 7. Germline-derived CDR1 and CDR2 are MGHRA and YSYEKL. The CDR3 extends over 16 amino acids. The CDR3 nucleotides are TGCGCCAGCAGCCCCGGACAGGGACCTGGCACAGATACGCAGTATTTT. It codes for CASSPGQGPGTDTQYF.

The chain carries TRBV5-1 and TRBJ1-1; TRBD1 matches 7 bases. The V gene's germline CDR1 is SGHRS and CDR2 YFSETQ. The CDR3 totals 15 residues. Trimming at V came to 1 base and at J to 0 bases, leaving 3 bases not matched to a gene. The CDR3 region is CASSLRGPLNTEAFF. CDR3 nucleotides: TGCGCCAGCAGCTTGAGGGGGCCCCTGAACACTGAAGCTTTCTTT.

The chain recombines TRBV24-1 with TRBJ2-5; 7 bases agree with TRBD2. The V segment lost 5 bases and the J segment 2 bases; nucleotides outside the gene matches: 1. This CDR3 contains 13 residues. Germline values: CDR1 KGHDR, CDR2 SFDVKD. The CDR3 sequence is CATSVAGQETQYF. The CDR3 DNA follows: TGTGCCACCAGTGTAGCGGGTCAAGAGACCCAGTACTTC.

This clone occurred once. At one of its ends the junction is not consistent with the germline gene, which may arise from a read error. The J gene is TRBJ1-4, the V gene TRBV11-2, with 9 positions matching TRBD1. This CDR3 has 15 amino acids. CDR1 is SGHAT and CDR2 is FQNNGV in the germline V gene. The CDR3 bases are TGTGCCAGCAGCTTAAGTGGGACAGGGTGGGAAAGACTGTTTTTT. Translation: CASSLSGTGWERLFF.

The chain joins TRBV6-6 to TRBJ2-4, with a possible D match to TRBD1 (6 bases). Germline CDR1 MNHNY, CDR2 SVGAGI (reference sequence). Trimming stripped 10 bases from V and 1 base from J, with 11 bases between. The length of the CDR3 is 13 residues. The CDR3 sequence is CAISTGAKNIQYF. The CDR3, as DNA: TGTGCCATCTCCACAGGGGCCAAAAACATTCAGTACTTC.

The rearrangement links TRBV3-1 (or the pseudogene TRBV3-2) to TRBJ2-7; D not certain. Trimming removed 0 bases from V and 6 bases from J, with 9 bases in between. The CDR3 totals 13 residues. Germline V gene lookup returns CDR1 LGHDT and CDR2 YNNKEL (reference sequence). This chain's CDR3 is CASSQDRATEQYF. CDR3 in DNA: TGTGCCAGCAGCCAAGATCGCGCGACCGAGCAGTACTTC.

DNA for the CDR3: TGCAGCGTTGAGGGGGGACAGCTCAATGAAAAACTGTTTTTT. Encoded protein: CSVEGGQLNEKLFF. This chain joins TRBV29-1 and TRBJ1-4; 7 nucleotides align to TRBD1. After removal of 3 bases from V and 5 bases from J, the junction contained 6 bases not matched to a gene. This CDR3 spans 14 amino acids. Germline V lookup: CDR1 SQVTM, CDR2 ANQGSEA.

The chain links TRBV29-1 to TRBJ1-6, with 8 bases identical to TRBD1. Germline-derived CDR1 and CDR2 are SQVTM and ANQGSEA. The CDR3 spans 15 residues. V shed 7 bases, J shed 2 bases, and the junction held 7 bases outside the gene matches. The CDR3 spells CSEAGGLTYNSPLHF. Here the CDR3 DNA reads TGCAGCGAAGCAGGGGGCTTAACCTATAATTCACCCCTCCACTTT.